These T cell receptor beta chains were read from a single sample in a study of blood T cells in healthy people across ages. TCRdb recomputed calls from the 5' RACE reads with MiXCR, one row per CDR3 protein. The sample lists approximately 780,000 distinct CDR3 sequences, 20% to 30% occurring once. In addition, the sample was reused for a study of T cells of mothers and their children.

The sequencing sample was made of blood. These receptors were obtained from a boy aged 10-17 years in good health. Each CDR3 is given with its conserved first and last residue. D genes are given only for firm matches. Size values are once, few and many counts, or a class for expanded clones, and some rows have none.

j_call | v_call | d_call | clone_size | cdr3_aa | cdr3_nt
TRBJ2-5 | TRBV20-1 | TRBD2 | few | CSARVDLTSGIQETQYF | TGCAGTGCTAGAGTAGATTTAACTAGCGGCATACAAGAGACCCAGTACTTC
TRBJ1-1 | TRBV21-1 | . | . | CASSKEVAGKDTEAFF | TGTGCCAGCAGCAAAGAGGTAGCGGGGAAAGACACTGAAGCTTTCTTT
TRBJ2-1 | TRBV6-1 | TRBD1 | few | CASSADRGHNEQFF | TGTGCCAGCAGTGCGGACAGGGGACACAATGAGCAGTTCTTC
TRBJ2-7 | TRBV5-1 | . | . | CASSPWGTDEQYF | TGCGCCAGCAGCCCCTGGGGGACGGACGAGCAGTACTTC
TRBJ2-4 | TRBV20-1 | TRBD2 | few | CSARRGGLAKNIQYF | TGCAGTGCTAGACGGGGGGGGCTAGCCAAAAACATTCAGTACTTC
TRBJ2-6 | TRBV29-1 | . | . | CSVVQGGGANVLTF | TGCAGCGTTGTTCAGGGTGGAGGGGCCAACGTCCTGACTTTC
TRBJ1-4 | TRBV5-6 | . | . | CASSLGPPGGTEKLFF | TGTGCCAGCAGCTTGGGGCCGCCTGGGGGGACTGAAAAACTGTTTTTT
TRBJ2-5 | TRBV2 | . | many | CASSVSRRRETQYF | TGTGCCAGCAGTGTTAGCAGACGCAGAGAGACCCAGTACTTC
TRBJ2-3 | TRBV5-6 | . | . | CASTQTLTDTQYF | TGTGCCAGCACCCAAACCCTCACAGATACGCAGTATTTT
TRBJ1-4 | TRBV11-2 | TRBD1 | . | CASSPDRGREKLFF | TGTGCCAGCAGCCCGGACAGGGGTAGGGAAAAACTGTTTTTT
TRBJ2-5 | TRBV29-1 | . | few | CSVEGGVGETQYF | TGCAGCGTTGAAGGGGGGGTAGGGGAGACCCAGTACTTC
TRBJ2-3 | TRBV12-3/TRBV12-4 | . | . | CASTTGLGTQYF | TGTGCCAGCACCACCGGGTTAGGTACGCAGTATTTT
TRBJ2-4 | TRBV7-9 | TRBD1 | few | CASSRGTGDIQYF | TGTGCCAGCAGTCGGGGGACAGGGGACATTCAGTACTTC
TRBJ1-4 | TRBV5-1 | . | . | CASSPISWQSNEKLFF | TGCGCCAGCAGCCCCATTTCCTGGCAGAGTAATGAAAAACTGTTTTTT
TRBJ2-5 | TRBV12-3/TRBV12-4 | . | few | CASGAGTETQYF | TGTGCCAGCGGGGCCGGGACAGAGACCCAGTACTTC
TRBJ2-5 | TRBV7-2 | . | . | CASSPLRGATRETQYF | TGTGCCAGCAGCCCCCTGAGGGGGGCTACCCGAGAGACCCAGTACTTC
TRBJ1-2 | TRBV30 | TRBD1 | . | CACAGGNYYGYTF | TGTGCCTGCGCAGGGGGCAACTACTATGGCTACACCTTC
TRBJ1-1 | TRBV10-3 | TRBD1 | . | CAISNQGGDTEAFF | TGTGCCATCAGCAACCAGGGGGGGGACACTGAAGCTTTCTTT
TRBJ2-5 | TRBV20-1 | TRBD2 | . | CSAQRGAQETQYF | TGCAGTGCCCAGCGGGGGGCCCAAGAGACCCAGTACTTC
TRBJ2-7 | TRBV29-1 | . | few | CSAGTGSKRYYEQYF | TGCAGCGCCGGAACCGGGAGTAAAAGGTACTACGAGCAGTACTTC
TRBJ1-5 | TRBV5-5 | . | . | CASSLRGAQDNQPQHF | TGTGCCAGCAGCTTGCGAGGAGCCCAGGATAATCAGCCCCAGCATTTT
TRBJ2-1 | TRBV20-1 | . | few | CSASSPRGWGEQFF | TGCAGTGCTAGTTCGCCCCGGGGTTGGGGTGAGCAGTTCTTC
TRBJ1-1 | TRBV10-3 | TRBD1 | . | CATYRGGITEAFF | TGTGCCACATACAGGGGGGGGATCACTGAAGCTTTCTTT
TRBJ2-1 | TRBV24-1 | . | . | CATSDSSYNEQFF | TGTGCCACCAGTGACAGCTCCTACAATGAGCAGTTCTTC
TRBJ2-7 | TRBV6-5 | TRBD2 | . | CASSYERGFNEQYF | TGTGCCAGCAGTTACGAGCGGGGGTTCAACGAGCAGTACTTC
TRBJ1-4 | TRBV6-6 | . | few | CASTAGLGEKLFF | TGTGCCAGCACGGCAGGGCTGGGCGAAAAACTGTTTTTT
TRBJ2-1 | TRBV12-3/TRBV12-4 | TRBD2 | . | CASSYSGGRANNEQFF | TGTGCCAGCAGTTATAGCGGGGGCCGGGCTAACAATGAGCAGTTCTTC
TRBJ2-1 | TRBV29-1 | . | . | CSDDAGVGYNEQFF | TGCAGCGATGACGCTGGGGTGGGCTACAATGAGCAGTTCTTC
TRBJ2-1 | TRBV4-1 | . | . | CASSHLGNEQFF | TGCGCCAGCAGCCATCTGGGAAATGAGCAGTTCTTC
TRBJ1-4 | TRBV18 | . | many | CASSPGRGDEKLFF | TGTGCCAGCTCACCCGGCAGGGGAGATGAAAAACTGTTTTTT
TRBJ1-3 | TRBV21-1 | . | . | CASSLTGGRRDF | TGTGCCAGCAGCCTTACCGGGGGCAGGAGGGATTTT
TRBJ2-1 | TRBV7-3 | . | . | CASSLTRQHEQFF | TGTGCCAGCAGCTTAACGCGACAGCATGAGCAGTTCTTC
TRBJ2-1 | TRBV12-3/TRBV12-4 | . | . | CASSHSGLVQFF | TGTGCCAGCAGTCATAGCGGCTTGGTGCAGTTCTTC
TRBJ2-3 | TRBV7-8 | TRBD1 | . | CASSLGGQGLDTQYF | TGTGCCAGCAGCTTAGGGGGACAGGGGTTAGATACGCAGTATTTT
TRBJ2-7 | TRBV9 | . | . | CASSVAADSYEQYF | TGTGCCAGCAGCGTGGCGGCGGACAGCTACGAGCAGTACTTC
TRBJ1-1 | TRBV11-2 | . | . | CASASSANTEAFF | TGTGCCAGCGCATCCTCAGCTAACACTGAAGCTTTCTTT
TRBJ2-7 | TRBV7-2 | TRBD1 | . | CASSLHRDRVAGEQYF | TGTGCCAGCAGCTTGCACCGGGACAGGGTTGCGGGCGAGCAGTACTTC
TRBJ1-2 | TRBV5-4 | . | few | CASSFPGGGGYTF | TGTGCCAGCAGCTTTCCCGGGGGCGGTGGCTACACCTTC
TRBJ1-2 | TRBV5-4 | TRBD1 | . | CASKSSGGAQGYTF | TGTGCCAGCAAGTCTTCAGGGGGCGCACAAGGCTACACCTTC
TRBJ2-5 | TRBV20-1 | . | . | CSARDPRRGTQYF | TGCAGTGCTAGAGATCCTAGGAGGGGGACCCAGTACTTC
TRBJ2-4 | TRBV11-3 | TRBD1 | . | CASSLGTGVNIQYF | TGTGCCAGCAGCTTAGGGACAGGGGTGAACATTCAGTACTTC
TRBJ2-3 | TRBV28 | . | . | CASIPGGATDTQYF | TGTGCCAGCATTCCTGGGGGGGCCACAGATACGCAGTATTTT
TRBJ2-5 | TRBV20-1 | . | . | CSARDNRPSATQYF | TGCAGTGCTAGAGATAATCGCCCTAGTGCGACCCAGTACTTC
TRBJ2-5 | TRBV6-5 | . | few | CASKVSTWYQETQYF | TGTGCCAGCAAGGTTTCAACTTGGTACCAAGAGACCCAGTACTTC
TRBJ2-6 | TRBV3-1 | . | few | CASSPNEESVGANVLTF | TGTGCCAGCAGCCCCAACGAAGAGAGTGTGGGGGCCAACGTCCTGACTTTC
TRBJ2-2 | TRBV12-3/TRBV12-4 | . | . | CASSFRQSNTGELFF | TGTGCCAGCAGTTTCCGGCAGTCGAACACCGGGGAGCTGTTTTTT
TRBJ2-7 | TRBV29-1 | . | . | CSVQRRLANPYEQYF | TGCAGCGTTCAGAGGAGGCTCGCTAACCCCTACGAGCAGTACTTC
TRBJ2-5 | TRBV7-6 | . | few | CASSQGPGLQETQYF | TGTGCCAGCAGCCAAGGACCGGGACTCCAAGAGACCCAGTACTTC